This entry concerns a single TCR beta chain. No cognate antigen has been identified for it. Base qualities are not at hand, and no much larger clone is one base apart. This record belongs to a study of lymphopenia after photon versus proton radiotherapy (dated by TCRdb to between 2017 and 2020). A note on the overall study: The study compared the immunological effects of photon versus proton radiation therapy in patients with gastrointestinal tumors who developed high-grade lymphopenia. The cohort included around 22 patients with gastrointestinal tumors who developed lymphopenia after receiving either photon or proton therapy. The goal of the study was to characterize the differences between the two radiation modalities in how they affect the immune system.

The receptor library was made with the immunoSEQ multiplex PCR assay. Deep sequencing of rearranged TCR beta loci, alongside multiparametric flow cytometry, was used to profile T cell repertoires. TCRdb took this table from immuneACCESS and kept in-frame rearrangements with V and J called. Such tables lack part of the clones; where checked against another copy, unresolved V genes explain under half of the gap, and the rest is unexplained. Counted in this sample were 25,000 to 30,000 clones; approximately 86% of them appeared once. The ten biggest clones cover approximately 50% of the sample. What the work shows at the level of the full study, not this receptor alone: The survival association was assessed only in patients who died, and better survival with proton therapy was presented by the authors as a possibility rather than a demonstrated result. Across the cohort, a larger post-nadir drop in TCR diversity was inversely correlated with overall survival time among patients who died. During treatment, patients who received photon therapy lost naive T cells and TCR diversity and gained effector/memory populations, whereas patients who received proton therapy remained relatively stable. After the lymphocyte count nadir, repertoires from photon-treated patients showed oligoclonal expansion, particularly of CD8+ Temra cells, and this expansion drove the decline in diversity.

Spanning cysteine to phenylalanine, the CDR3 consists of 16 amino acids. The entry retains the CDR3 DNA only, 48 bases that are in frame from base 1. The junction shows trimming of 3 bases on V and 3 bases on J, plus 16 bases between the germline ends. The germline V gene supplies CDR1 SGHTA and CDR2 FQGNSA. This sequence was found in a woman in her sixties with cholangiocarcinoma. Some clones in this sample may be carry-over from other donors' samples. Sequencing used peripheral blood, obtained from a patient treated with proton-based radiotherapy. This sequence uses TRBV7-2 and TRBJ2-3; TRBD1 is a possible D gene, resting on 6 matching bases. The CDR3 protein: CASSLGPRGGTDTQYF. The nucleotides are TGTGCCAGCAGCTTGGGCCCCCGAGGGGGTACAGATACGCAGTATTTT.